Sequencing of this T cell receptor beta chain was carried out in a study of T cell responses to AZD1222 COVID-19 vaccine. Study-wide points: Spike was spanned by vaccine-associated CD4 TCRs, with dominance at 160-218 and 743-854. Sampling captured repertoires only after the peak T cell response. Close to half of spike-specific TCRs reportedly recognize unmutated variant regions.

Notes on this clone: Its matching antigen is unknown.

The data were produced by immunoSEQ multiplex PCR, yet TCRdb's version contains in-frame clones alone and is incomplete. The sample includes approximately 150,000 clones, over 80% of them seen just once. V gave up 0 bases and J gave up 5 bases, with 11 bases separating them. Germline V CDR1 and CDR2: SGHRS, YFSETQ. The CDR3 consists of 15 residues. The sequencing used peripheral blood, collected on day 0 of AZD1222 vaccination. This chain connects TRBV5-1 to TRBJ2-2; D not resolved. The TCR originated in an adult in good health. Here the CDR3 DNA reads TGCGCCAGCAGCTTGGTGGCTAGTGGGACCGGGGAGCTGTTTTTT. This gives the protein CASSLVASGTGELFF.